What follows is one T cell receptor beta chain and its context. What it binds is unknown. The authors extracted RNA and reverse transcribed it into cDNA as the sequencing template. Data came from immunoSEQ multiplex PCR; TCRdb stores just in-frame clones and leaves some out. The data contain 150,000 to 200,000 clones, about 66% of them seen just once; the ten biggest clones take up about an eighth. This sample stems from a study of CD8+ T cells in alopecia areata. Study summary: The study gave tofacitinib for 6 to 18 months, then 6 months off drug. Study-level results: Lesional scalp exceeded normal scalp in clonality, especially in alopecia totalis/universalis.

Individuals with alopecia areata gave both lesional scalp punch biopsies and peripheral blood for collection. Sequencing used CD8+ T cells sorted from blood, obtained at week 0. The TCR sequence derives from a human donor with alopecia areata.

Here the CDR3 reads CASTTEGGAPYEQYF. Written as DNA, the CDR3 is TGTGCCAGCACCACGGAGGGGGGCGCCCCCTACGAGCAGTACTTC. The rearrangement links TRBV2 to TRBJ2-7; D possibly uses TRBD1 or TRBD2 (6 bases each). This CDR3 has 15 residues. Germline loops: CDR1 SNHLY, CDR2 FYNNEI. V shed 7 bases and J shed 2 bases, with 18 bases lying between them.